Presented here are 11 T cell receptor beta chains from one specimen sequenced in a study of cytomegalovirus exposure and HLA in healthy donors. PCR used 60 Vbeta primers and 13 Jbeta primers. Data came from immunoSEQ multiplex PCR; TCRdb stores just in-frame clones and leaves some out. There are 130,000 to 150,000 clones in the sample; about 85% occur only once, and 2.5% lies in the top ten. Sequencing was performed on PBMCs. These receptors all stem from a boy aged 2 to 10 in good health and CMV-seronegative.

The V call is TRBV28, the J call TRBJ1-1; 8 nucleotides align to TRBD1. CDR1 MDHEN and CDR2 SYDVKM come from the germline V gene. The V and J ends lost 3 bases and 5 bases, in that order; junction bases with no gene match: 8. The length of the CDR3 is 15 residues. CDR3 in DNA: TGTGCCAGCAGTTTTACCCAGGGGGCGCGGACTGAAGCTTTCTTT. It is translated as CASSFTQGARTEAFF. The full variable domain, its missing parts supplied by reference TRBV28 and TRBJ1-1, is DVKVTQSSRYLVKRTGEKVFLECVQDMDHENMFWYRQDPGLGLRLIYFSYDVKMKEKGDIPEGYSVSREKKERFSLILESASTNQTSMYLCASSFTQGARTEAFFGQGTRLTVV.

V is TRBV7-6 and J is TRBJ1-3, with 8 bases identical to TRBD1. Trimming removed 4 bases from V and 8 bases from J; junction bases left unmatched: 13. The CDR3 contains 16 residues. Germline lookup yields CDR1 SGHVS and CDR2 FNYEAQ. CDR3 protein: CASSSEDRERGDTIYF. CDR3 bases: TGTGCCAGCAGCTCGGAGGACAGGGAAAGGGGGGACACCATATATTTT.

V is TRBV5-1 and J is TRBJ2-5, with D tentatively TRBD1 (5 bases). The J call may be in error: the DNA end matches TRBJ2-7 better. Germline CDR1 is SGHRS and CDR2 is YFSETQ. CDR3 length: 12 amino acids. The CDR3 region is CASSFQGYEQYF. In DNA, the CDR3 is TGCGCCAGCAGCTTCCAGGGCTACGAGCAGTACTTC.

The chain carries TRBV2 and TRBJ1-5, with a possible D match to TRBD1 (5 bases). The CDR3 loop spans 19 amino acids. Germline assignment: CDR1 SNHLY and CDR2 FYNNEI. V was trimmed by 3 bases and J by 6 bases, leaving 27 bases between them. The CDR3 nucleotides are TGTGCCAGCAGTGAGAGGCGTACGACAGTCGGGCTGTTACGTCAGCCCCAGCATTTT. This translates into CASSERRTTVGLLRQPQHF.

The rearrangement joins TRBV5-4 to TRBJ2-2; D might be TRBD2 (6 bases). Germline assignment: CDR1 SGHNT and CDR2 YYREEE (reference sequence). V lost 4 bases to trimming and J lost 1 base, with 14 bases between them. The CDR3 covers 16 residues. This CDR3 is CASSGGTPRNTGELFF. The CDR3 DNA sequence: TGTGCCAGCAGCGGAGGGACCCCGAGGAACACCGGGGAGCTGTTTTTT.

The chain joins TRBV7-2 to TRBJ1-1; TRBD1 might be the D (6 bases). The germline V gene has CDR1 SGHTA and CDR2 FQGNSA. Trimming pared 1 base from V and 1 base from J, leaving 16 bases between. The CDR3 runs 17 residues. The CDR3 DNA follows: TGTGCCAGCAGCTTAGTTGGGCAGGGGATTTCGAACACTGAAGCTTTCTTT. Translation gives CASSLVGQGISNTEAFF.

The rearrangement links TRBV7-8 to TRBJ2-5, with D possibly being TRBD2 (6 bases). Germline V lookup: CDR1 SGHVS, CDR2 FQNEAQ. The CDR3 consists of 15 residues. V was trimmed by 0 bases and J by 2 bases, leaving 10 bases between them. CDR3 region: CASSLAGGVQETQYF. DNA for the CDR3: TGTGCCAGCAGCTTAGCAGGCGGGGTACAAGAGACCCAGTACTTC.

The genes are TRBV7-8 and TRBJ1-2, with D possibly being TRBD1 (5 bases). V lost 1 base, J lost 3 bases, and 21 bases lay in between. CDR3 length equals 18 residues. Per germline, CDR1 SGHVS and CDR2 FQNEAQ. The CDR3 DNA is TGTGCCAGCAGCTTAGTCCCACGCAAAACAGGAGTAGACTATGGCTACACCTTC. Protein: CASSLVPRKTGVDYGYTF. Complete variable domain (other parts from reference TRBV7-8 and TRBJ1-2): GAGVSQSPRYKVAKRGQDVALRCDPISGHVSLFWYQQALGQGPEFLTYFQNEAQLDKSGLPSDRFFAERPEGSVSTLKIQRTQQEDSAVYLCASSLVPRKTGVDYGYTFGSGTRLTVV.

The chain joins TRBV9 to TRBJ2-7, with 9 bases identical to TRBD1. CDR3 size: 14 residues. CDR1 is SGDLS and CDR2 is YYNGEE in the germline V gene. The trim removed 0 bases at V and 3 bases at J, leaving 1 base unmatched. The CDR3 is CASSVGTGVYEQYF. As DNA, the CDR3 is TGTGCCAGCAGCGTAGGGACAGGGGTCTACGAGCAGTACTTC.

The chain recombines TRBV19 with TRBJ2-1, with 9 bases identical to TRBD1. J gave up 12 bases and V 6 bases, and 15 bases lay outside the gene matches. The germline V gene has CDR1 LNHDA and CDR2 SQIVND (reference sequence). This CDR3 region has 15 residues. CDR3 loop: CASRRGQGLTEGQFF. DNA of the CDR3: TGTGCCAGTAGAAGAGGACAGGGGCTAACTGAGGGGCAGTTCTTC.

This clone was seen a handful of times. The chain has TRBV28 and TRBJ1-2; D is unclear. The CDR3 contains 15 residues. CDR1 MDHEN and CDR2 SYDVKM come from the germline V gene. V gave up 4 bases and J gave up 5 bases, with 17 bases separating them. CDR3 amino acids: CASSSYRTVSYGYTF. CDR3 DNA: TGTGCCAGCAGTTCGTACAGAACCGTTTCGTATGGCTACACCTTC.